What follows is one TCR beta chain and its context. The antigen remains undetermined. Germline is not matched at one junction end, which may reflect a read error. This specimen comes from a study of cytomegalovirus exposure and HLA in healthy donors. The germline CDR1 and CDR2 sequences are SGDLS and YYNGEE. The CDR3 runs 18 residues. Broader study findings: Testing in vitro showed a few CMV-associated chains specific for CMV antigens. Across donors, presence/absence analyses took sequencing depth to be roughly uniform.

The study ran its PCR with 60 Vbeta and 13 Jbeta primers. Method: immunoSEQ multiplex PCR; TCRdb's copy keeps in-frame clones and lacks some. Of over 100,000 clones detected, roughly 8.3% appear once; the ten largest clones hold about 5.5%. Sequencing was performed on PBMCs. The rearrangement joins TRBV9 to TRBJ2-6; 7 bases are shared with TRBD1. The source is a man aged 40-50 years in good health and CMV-seronegative. The CDR3 DNA sequence: TGTGCCAGCAGCGATTACCGGGACAGCTATTCTGGGGCCAACGTCCTGGCTTTC. Translating gives CASSDYRDSYSGANVLAF.